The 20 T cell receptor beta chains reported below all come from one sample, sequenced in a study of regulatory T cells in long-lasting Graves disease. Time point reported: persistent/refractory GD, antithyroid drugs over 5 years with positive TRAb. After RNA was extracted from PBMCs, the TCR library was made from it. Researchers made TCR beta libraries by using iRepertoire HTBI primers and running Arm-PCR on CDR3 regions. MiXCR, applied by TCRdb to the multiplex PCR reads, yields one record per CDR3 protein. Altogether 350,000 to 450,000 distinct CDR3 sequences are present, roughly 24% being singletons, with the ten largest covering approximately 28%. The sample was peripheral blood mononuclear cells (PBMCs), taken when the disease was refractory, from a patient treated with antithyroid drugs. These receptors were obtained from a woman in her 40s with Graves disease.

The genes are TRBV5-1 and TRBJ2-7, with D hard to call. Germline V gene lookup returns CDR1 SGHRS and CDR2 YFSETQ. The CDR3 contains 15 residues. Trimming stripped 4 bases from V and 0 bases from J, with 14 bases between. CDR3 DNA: TGCGCCAGCAGCGTCGGTTCAGGCCGCTCCTACGAGCAGTACTTC. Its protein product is CASSVGSGRSYEQYF.

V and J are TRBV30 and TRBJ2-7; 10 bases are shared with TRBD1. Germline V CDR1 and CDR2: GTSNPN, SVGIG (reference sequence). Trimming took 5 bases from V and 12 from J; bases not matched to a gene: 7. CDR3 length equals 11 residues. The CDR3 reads CAWSGTGARYF. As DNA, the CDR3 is TGTGCCTGGTCCGGGACAGGGGCACGGTACTTC.

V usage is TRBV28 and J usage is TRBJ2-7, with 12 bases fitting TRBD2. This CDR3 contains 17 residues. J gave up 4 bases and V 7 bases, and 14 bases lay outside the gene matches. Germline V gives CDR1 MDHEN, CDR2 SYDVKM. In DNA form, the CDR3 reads TGTGCCAGCACCCCGACTAGCGGGAGATCTGTGTGGTACGAGCAGTACTTC. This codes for CASTPTSGRSVWYEQYF.

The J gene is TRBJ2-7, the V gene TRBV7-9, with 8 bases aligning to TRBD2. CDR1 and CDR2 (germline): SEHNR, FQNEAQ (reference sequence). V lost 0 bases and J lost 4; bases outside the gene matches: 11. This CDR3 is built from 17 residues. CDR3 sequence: CASSLARRASGLYEQYF. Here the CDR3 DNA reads TGTGCCAGCAGCTTAGCCCGCCGGGCTAGCGGGTTGTACGAGCAGTACTTC.

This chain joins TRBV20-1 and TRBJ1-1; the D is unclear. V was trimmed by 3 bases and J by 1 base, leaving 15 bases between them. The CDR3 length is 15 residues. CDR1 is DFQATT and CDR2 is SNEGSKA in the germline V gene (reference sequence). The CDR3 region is CSARPRLAENTEAFF. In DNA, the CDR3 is TGCAGTGCTAGGCCGAGACTAGCCGAGAACACTGAAGCTTTCTTT.

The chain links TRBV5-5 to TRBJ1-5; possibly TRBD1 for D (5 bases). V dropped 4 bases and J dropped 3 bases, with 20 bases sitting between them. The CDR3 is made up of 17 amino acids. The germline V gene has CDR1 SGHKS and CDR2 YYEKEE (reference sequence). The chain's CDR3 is CASSQRGVGGANQPQHF. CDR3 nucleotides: TGTGCCAGCAGCCAACGGGGGGTGGGGGGTGCCAATCAGCCCCAGCATTTT.

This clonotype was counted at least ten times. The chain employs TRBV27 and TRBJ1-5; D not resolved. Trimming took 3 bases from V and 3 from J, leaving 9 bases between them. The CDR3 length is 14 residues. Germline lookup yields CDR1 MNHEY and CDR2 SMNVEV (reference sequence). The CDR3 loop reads CASSFIGPNQPQHF. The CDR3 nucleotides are TGTGCCAGCAGTTTTATCGGACCCAATCAGCCCCAGCATTTT.

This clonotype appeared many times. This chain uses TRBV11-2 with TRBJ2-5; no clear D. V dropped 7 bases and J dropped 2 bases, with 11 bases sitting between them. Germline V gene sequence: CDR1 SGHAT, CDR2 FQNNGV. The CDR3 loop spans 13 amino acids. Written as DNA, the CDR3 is TGTGCCAGCACCACGGACCTTCAAGAGACCCAGTACTTC. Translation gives CASTTDLQETQYF.

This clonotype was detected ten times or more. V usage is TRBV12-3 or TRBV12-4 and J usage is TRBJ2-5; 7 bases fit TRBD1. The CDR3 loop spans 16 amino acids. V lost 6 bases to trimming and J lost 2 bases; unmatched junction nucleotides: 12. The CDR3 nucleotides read TGTGCCAGCAGCTCCGTTCCGGGGACAGAGCAAGAGACCCAGTACTTC. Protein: CASSSVPGTEQETQYF.

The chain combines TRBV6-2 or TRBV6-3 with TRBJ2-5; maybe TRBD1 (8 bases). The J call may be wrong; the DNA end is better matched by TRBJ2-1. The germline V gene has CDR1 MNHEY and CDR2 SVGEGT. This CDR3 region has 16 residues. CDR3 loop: CASSSGGQVFWNEQFF. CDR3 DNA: TGTGCCAGCAGTTCGGGGGGACAGGTTTTCTGGAATGAGCAGTTCTTC.

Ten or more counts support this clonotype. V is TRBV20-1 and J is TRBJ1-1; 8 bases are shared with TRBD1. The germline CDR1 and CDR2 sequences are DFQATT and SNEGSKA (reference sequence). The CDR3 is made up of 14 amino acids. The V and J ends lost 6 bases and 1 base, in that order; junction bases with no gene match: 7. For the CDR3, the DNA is TGCAGTGCGAGGACCGGGACAGGGAACACTGAAGCTTTCTTT. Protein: CSARTGTGNTEAFF.

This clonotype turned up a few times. CDR3 in amino acids: CASSIWGYTEAFF. CDR3 DNA: TGTGCCAGTAGTATATGGGGGTACACTGAAGCTTTCTTT. V and J are TRBV19 and TRBJ1-1, with D maybe TRBD1 (5 bases). The ends were cut back, 2 bases at V and 3 bases at J, with 7 bases in the middle. This CDR3 has 13 residues. Germline assignment: CDR1 LNHDA and CDR2 SQIVND (reference sequence).

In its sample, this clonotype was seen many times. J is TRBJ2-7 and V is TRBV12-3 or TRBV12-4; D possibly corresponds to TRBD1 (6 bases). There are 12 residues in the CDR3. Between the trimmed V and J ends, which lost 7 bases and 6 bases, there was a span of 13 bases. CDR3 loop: CASKFGTSEQYF. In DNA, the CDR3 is TGTGCCAGCAAGTTCGGGACATCCGAGCAGTACTTC.

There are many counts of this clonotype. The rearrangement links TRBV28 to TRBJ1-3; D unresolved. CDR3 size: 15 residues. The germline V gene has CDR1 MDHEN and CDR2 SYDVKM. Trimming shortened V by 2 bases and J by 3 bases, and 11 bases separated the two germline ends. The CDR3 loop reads CASSLRTVSGNTIYF. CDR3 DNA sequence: TGTGCCAGCAGTTTAAGAACAGTGAGTGGAAACACCATATATTTT.

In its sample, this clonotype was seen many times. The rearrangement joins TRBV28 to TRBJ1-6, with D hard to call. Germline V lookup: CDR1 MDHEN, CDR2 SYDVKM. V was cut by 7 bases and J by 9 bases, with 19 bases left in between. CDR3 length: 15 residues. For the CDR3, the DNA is TGTGCCAGCATTCAGACCGGACCCTCGGGTTCACCCCTCCACTTT. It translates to CASIQTGPSGSPLHF.

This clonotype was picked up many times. CDR3 in amino acids: CASSLQGTNTGELFF. Written as DNA, the CDR3 is TGTGCCAGCAGTCTACAGGGGACGAACACCGGGGAGCTGTTTTTT. V is TRBV2 and J is TRBJ2-2; 7 bases fit TRBD1. The CDR3 extends over 15 amino acids. Trimming took 5 bases from V and 0 from J; bases not matched to a gene: 3. Germline V gene lookup returns CDR1 SNHLY and CDR2 FYNNEI. Full variable domain (missing parts from reference TRBV2 and TRBJ2-2): EPEVTQTPSHQVTQMGQEVILRCVPISNHLYFYWYRQILGQKVEFLVSFYNNEISEKSEIFDDQFSVERPDGSNFTLKIRSTKLEDSAMYFCASSLQGTNTGELFFGEGSRLTVL.

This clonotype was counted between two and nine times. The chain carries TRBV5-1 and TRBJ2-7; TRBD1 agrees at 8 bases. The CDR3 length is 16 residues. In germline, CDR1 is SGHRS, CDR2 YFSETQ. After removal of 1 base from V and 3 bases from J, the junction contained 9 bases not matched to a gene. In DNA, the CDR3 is TGCGCCAGCAGCTTGAGCCCGACCGGGACAGGCTACGAGCAGTACTTC. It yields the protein CASSLSPTGTGYEQYF.

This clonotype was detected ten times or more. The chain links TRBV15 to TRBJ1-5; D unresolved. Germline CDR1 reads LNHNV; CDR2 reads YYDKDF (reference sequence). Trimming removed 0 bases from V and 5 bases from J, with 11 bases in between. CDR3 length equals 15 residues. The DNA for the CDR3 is TGTGCCACCAGCAGAGATATGGGGTCGTATCAGCCCCAGCATTTT. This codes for CATSRDMGSYQPQHF. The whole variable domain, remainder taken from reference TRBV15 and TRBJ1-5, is DAMVIQNPRYQVTQFGKPVTLSCSQTLNHNVMYWYQQKSSQAPKLLFHYYDKDFNNEADTPDNFQSRRPNTSFCFLDIRSPGLGDTAMYLCATSRDMGSYQPQHFGDGTRLSIL.

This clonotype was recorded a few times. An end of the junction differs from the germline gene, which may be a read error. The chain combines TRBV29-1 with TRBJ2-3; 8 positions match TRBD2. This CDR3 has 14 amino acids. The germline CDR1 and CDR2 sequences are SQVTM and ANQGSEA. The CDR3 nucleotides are TGCAGCGCCACCGGGGGGGGGCGCACAAATACGCAGTATTTT. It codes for CSATGGGRTNTQYF.

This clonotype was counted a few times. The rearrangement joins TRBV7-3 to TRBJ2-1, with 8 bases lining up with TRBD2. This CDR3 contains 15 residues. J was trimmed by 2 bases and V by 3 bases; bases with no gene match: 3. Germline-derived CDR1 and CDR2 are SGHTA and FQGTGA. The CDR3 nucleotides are TGTGCCAGCAGCTTTAGTAGCGGGACCTACAATGAGCAGTTCTTC. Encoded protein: CASSFSSGTYNEQFF.